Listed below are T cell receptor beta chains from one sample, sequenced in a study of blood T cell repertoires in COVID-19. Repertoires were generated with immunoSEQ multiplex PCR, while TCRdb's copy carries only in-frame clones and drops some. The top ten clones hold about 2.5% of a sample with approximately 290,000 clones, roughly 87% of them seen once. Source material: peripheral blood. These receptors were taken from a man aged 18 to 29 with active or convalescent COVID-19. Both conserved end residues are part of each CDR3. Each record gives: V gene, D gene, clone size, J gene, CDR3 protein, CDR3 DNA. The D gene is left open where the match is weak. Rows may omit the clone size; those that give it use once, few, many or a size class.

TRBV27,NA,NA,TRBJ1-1,CASSLFSGNSGTEAFF,TGTGCCAGCAGTTTATTTTCCGGGAATAGCGGCACTGAAGCTTTCTTT
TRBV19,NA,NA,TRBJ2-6,CASTSRWGANVLTF,TGTGCCAGTACGAGCAGGTGGGGGGCCAACGTCCTGACTTTC
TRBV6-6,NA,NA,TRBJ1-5,CASSNRWSNQPQHF,TGTGCCAGCAGCAACAGGTGGAGCAATCAGCCCCAGCATTTT
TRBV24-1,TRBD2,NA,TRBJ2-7,CATSDGTSGATYEQYF,TGTGCCACCAGTGATGGGACTAGCGGGGCTACCTACGAGCAGTACTTC
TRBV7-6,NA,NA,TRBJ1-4,CASSPQGFYEKLFF,TGTGCCAGCAGCCCCCAGGGGTTTTATGAAAAACTGTTTTTT
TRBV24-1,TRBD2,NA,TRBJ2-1,CATSDPGLAGVVNEQFF,TGTGCCACCAGTGATCCCGGACTAGCGGGAGTGGTAAATGAGCAGTTCTTC
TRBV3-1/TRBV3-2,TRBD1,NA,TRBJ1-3,CASSQGQGSSGNTIYF,TGTGCCAGCAGCCAGGGACAGGGGAGCTCTGGAAACACCATATATTTT
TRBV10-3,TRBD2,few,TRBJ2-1,CAISGTSGHNEQFF,TGTGCCATCAGCGGGACTAGCGGGCATAATGAGCAGTTCTTC
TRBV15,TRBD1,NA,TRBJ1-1,CATSTETGIVSKAFF,TGTGCCACCAGCACCGAGACAGGGATAGTTAGTAAGGCTTTCTTT
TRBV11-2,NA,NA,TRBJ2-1,CASSPGTYVEQFF,TGTGCCAGCAGCCCTGGGACTTATGTTGAGCAGTTCTTC
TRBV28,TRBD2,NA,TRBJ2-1,CASSLAGGPEQFF,TGTGCCAGCAGTTTAGCGGGAGGGCCTGAGCAGTTCTTC
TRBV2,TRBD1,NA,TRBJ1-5,CASSVYGRGGQGYSNQPQHF,TGTGCCAGCAGTGTCTATGGCCGGGGGGGACAGGGATATAGCAATCAGCCCCAGCATTTT
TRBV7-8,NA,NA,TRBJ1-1,CASSLEGVTEAFF,TGTGCCAGCAGCTTAGAGGGAGTCACTGAAGCTTTCTTT
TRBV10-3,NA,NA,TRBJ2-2,CAISEIIAMNTGELFF,TGTGCCATCAGTGAGATAATAGCGATGAACACCGGGGAGCTGTTTTTT
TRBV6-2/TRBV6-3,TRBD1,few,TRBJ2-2,CASSSELTGVGTGELFF,TGTGCCAGCAGTTCCGAACTCACAGGGGTGGGCACCGGGGAGCTGTTTTTT
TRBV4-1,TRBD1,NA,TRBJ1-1,CASSQDRGDTEAFF,TGCGCCAGCAGCCAAGACAGGGGGGACACTGAAGCTTTCTTT
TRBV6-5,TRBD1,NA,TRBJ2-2,CASRKTGYETGELFF,TGTGCCAGCAGGAAGACAGGGTATGAAACCGGGGAGCTGTTTTTT
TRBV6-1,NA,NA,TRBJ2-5,CASSEHPAGHQRETQYF,TGTGCCAGCAGTGAACATCCAGCGGGTCATCAACGAGAGACCCAGTACTTC
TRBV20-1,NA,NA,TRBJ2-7,CSARDGPEQYF,TGCAGTGCTAGAGATGGCCCCGAGCAGTACTTC
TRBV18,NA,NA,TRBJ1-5,CASSPREGAGNQPQHF,TGTGCCAGCTCACCAAGGGAGGGTGCGGGCAATCAGCCCCAGCATTTT
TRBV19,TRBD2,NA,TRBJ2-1,CASSIITSGSSYNEQFF,TGTGCCAGTAGTATAATTACTAGCGGGAGTTCCTACAATGAGCAGTTCTTC
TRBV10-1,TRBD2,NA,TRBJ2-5,CASSDGTSPRETQYF,TGCGCCAGCAGTGATGGGACTAGCCCCCGGGAGACCCAGTACTTC
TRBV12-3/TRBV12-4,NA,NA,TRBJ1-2,CASKRGSGYGYTF,TGTGCCAGCAAGCGGGGATCTGGCTATGGCTACACCTTC
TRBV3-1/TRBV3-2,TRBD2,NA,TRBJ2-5,CASSQWEGKETQYF,TGTGCCAGCAGCCAATGGGAGGGCAAAGAGACCCAGTACTTC
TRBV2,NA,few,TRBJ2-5,CASSEQETQYF,TGTGCCAGCAGTGAGCAGGAGACCCAGTACTTC
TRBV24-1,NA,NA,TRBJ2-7,CATSGGYEQYF,TGTGCCACCAGTGGAGGTTACGAGCAGTACTTC
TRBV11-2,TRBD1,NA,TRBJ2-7,CASSFSSGQGAYEQYF,TGTGCCAGCAGCTTCTCCTCCGGACAGGGGGCGTATGAGCAGTACTTC
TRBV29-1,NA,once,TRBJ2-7,CSVAAADEQYF,TGCAGCGTAGCAGCGGCAGACGAGCAGTACTTC
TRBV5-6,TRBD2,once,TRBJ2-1,CASSLGLAGFNEQFF,TGTGCCAGCAGCCTGGGACTAGCGGGATTCAATGAGCAGTTCTTC
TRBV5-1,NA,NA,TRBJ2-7,CASSLAGMEVYEQYF,TGCGCCAGCAGCTTGGCTGGTATGGAGGTTTACGAGCAGTACTTC
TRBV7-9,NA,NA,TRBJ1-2,CASSSDSNYGYTF,TGTGCCAGCAGCTCGGACAGTAACTATGGCTACACCTTC
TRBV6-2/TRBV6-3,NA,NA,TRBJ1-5,CASSYGGAPDQHF,TGTGCCAGCAGTTACGGCGGAGCTCCGGACCAGCATTTT
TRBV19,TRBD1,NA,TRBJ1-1,CASSTGQGGTEAFF,TGTGCCAGTAGTACAGGACAGGGGGGTACTGAAGCTTTCTTT
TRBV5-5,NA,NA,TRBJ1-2,CASSLPKGGLRGYTF,TGTGCCAGCAGCCTGCCGAAAGGAGGACTTCGTGGCTACACCTTC
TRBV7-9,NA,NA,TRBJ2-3,CASSSPPGVPGSDTQYF,TGTGCCAGCAGCTCCCCCCCCGGGGTCCCTGGGTCAGATACGCAGTATTTT
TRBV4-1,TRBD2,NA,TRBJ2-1,CASSQTDRGVWAYNEQFF,TGCGCCAGCAGCCAAACGGACCGGGGGGTATGGGCCTACAATGAGCAGTTCTTC
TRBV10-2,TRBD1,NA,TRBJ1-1,CASNNRGNTEAFF,TGCGCCAGCAACAACAGGGGGAACACTGAAGCTTTCTTT
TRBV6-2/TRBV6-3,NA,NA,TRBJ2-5,CASSYVATLPETQYF,TGTGCCAGCAGTTACGTGGCAACCCTGCCAGAGACCCAGTACTTC
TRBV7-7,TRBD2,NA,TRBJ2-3,CASSLGAGAGDTQYF,TGTGCCAGCAGCTTAGGAGCGGGGGCGGGTGATACGCAGTATTTT
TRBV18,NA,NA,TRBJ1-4,CASSPQAGDEKLFF,TGTGCCAGCTCACCACAGGCGGGGGATGAAAAACTGTTTTTT
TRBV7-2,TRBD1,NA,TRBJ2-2,CASSPPGQGIRTGELFF,TGTGCCAGCAGCCCTCCGGGACAGGGGATTCGCACCGGGGAGCTGTTTTTT
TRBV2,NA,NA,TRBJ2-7,CASRYYEQYF,TGTGCCAGCAGATACTACGAGCAGTACTTC
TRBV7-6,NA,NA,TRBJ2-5,CASSPSGETQYF,TGTGCCAGCAGCCCCTCGGGGGAGACCCAGTACTTC
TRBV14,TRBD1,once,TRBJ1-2,CASSQYRGDYGYTF,TGTGCCAGCAGCCAATACAGGGGCGACTATGGCTACACCTTC
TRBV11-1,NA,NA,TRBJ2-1,CASSLHRVGSYNEQFF,TGTGCCAGCAGCCTCCACAGGGTGGGTTCCTACAATGAGCAGTTCTTC
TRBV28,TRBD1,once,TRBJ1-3,CASSAGQGPNTIYF,TGTGCCAGCAGCGCGGGACAGGGCCCGAACACCATATATTTT
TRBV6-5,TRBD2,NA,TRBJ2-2,CASSYSPSGIQGELFF,TGTGCCAGCAGTTACTCGCCTAGCGGGATTCAAGGGGAGCTGTTTTTT
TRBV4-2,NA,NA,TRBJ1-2,CASSQDPREYGYTF,TGTGCCAGCAGCCAAGACCCCAGGGAATATGGCTACACCTTC
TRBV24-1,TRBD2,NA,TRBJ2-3,CATSDGGRATDTQYF,TGTGCCACCAGTGATGGCGGGAGGGCCACAGATACGCAGTATTTT
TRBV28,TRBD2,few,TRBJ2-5,CASSLTSGGQETQYF,TGTGCCAGCAGTCTTACTAGCGGAGGCCAAGAGACCCAGTACTTC
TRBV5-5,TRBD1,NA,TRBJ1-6,CASSPLGTGLYDNSPLHF,TGTGCCAGCAGCCCACTCGGGACAGGGTTATATGATAATTCACCCCTCCACTTT
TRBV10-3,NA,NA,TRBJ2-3,CATSTGTTDTQYF,TGTGCCACCTCGACAGGAACCACAGATACGCAGTATTTT
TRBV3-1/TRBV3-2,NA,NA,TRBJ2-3,CASSQDPLRRATDTQYF,TGTGCCAGCAGCCAAGATCCCCTGAGGCGAGCCACAGATACGCAGTATTTT
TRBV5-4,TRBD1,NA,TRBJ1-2,CASSLWGQTNYGYTF,TGTGCCAGCAGCTTGTGGGGACAGACAAACTATGGCTACACCTTC
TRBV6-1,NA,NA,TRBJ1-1,CASSEDWNREAFF,TGTGCCAGCAGTGAGGATTGGAACAGAGAGGCTTTCTTT
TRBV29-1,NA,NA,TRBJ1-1,CSVQSDTDSEAFF,TGCAGCGTTCAATCTGATACTGATTCCGAAGCTTTCTTT
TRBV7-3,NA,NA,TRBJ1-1,CASSLQGGDTEAFF,TGTGCCAGCAGCTTACAGGGAGGGGACACTGAAGCTTTCTTT
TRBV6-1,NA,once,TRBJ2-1,CASSERLASEQFF,TGTGCCAGCAGTGAACGGCTAGCAAGCGAGCAGTTCTTC
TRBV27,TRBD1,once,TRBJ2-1,CASRQTGGDEQFF,TGTGCCAGCCGCCAGACAGGGGGCGATGAGCAGTTCTTC
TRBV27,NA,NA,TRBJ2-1,CASSLSAGDNEQFF,TGTGCCAGCAGTTTATCAGCAGGGGACAATGAGCAGTTCTTC